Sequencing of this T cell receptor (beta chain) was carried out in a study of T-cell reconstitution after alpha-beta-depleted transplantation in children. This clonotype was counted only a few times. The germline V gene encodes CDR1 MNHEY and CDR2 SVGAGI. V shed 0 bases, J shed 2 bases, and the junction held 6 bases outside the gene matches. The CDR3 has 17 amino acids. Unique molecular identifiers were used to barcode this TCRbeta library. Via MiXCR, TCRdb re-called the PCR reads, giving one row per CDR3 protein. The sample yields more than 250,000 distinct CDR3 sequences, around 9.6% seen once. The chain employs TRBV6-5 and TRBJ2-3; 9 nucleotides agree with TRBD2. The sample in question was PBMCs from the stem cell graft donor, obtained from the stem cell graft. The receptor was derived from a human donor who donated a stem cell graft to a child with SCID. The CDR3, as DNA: TGTGCCAGCAGTTACTCCCGACTAGCGGCCCCCACAGATACGCAGTATTTT. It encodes CASSYSRLAAPTDTQYF.